The present TCR beta chain was sequenced within a study of shared clonotypes between healthy human individuals. Study-level results: The expectation was that sequencing depth would affect clonotype sharing among donors. Naive CD4 clonotypes were shared across a handful of donors at about 5%.

Comment on this clone: Its antigen is as yet unknown.

An assay was performed, and its level was deep. Only in-frame clones appear in the TCRdb table, and some are missing; sequencing was by immunoSEQ multiplex PCR. The repertoire consists of some 2,400,000 clones, with approximately 95% occurring once and the leading ten covering around 0.13%. Sequenced: naive CD4+ T cells sorted from blood. The subset: CD45RA+ positively selected. The sequence was obtained from a young man in good health.

The CDR3 protein is CASSPQGQSGANVLTF. The CDR3 DNA reads TGTGCCAGCAGCCCCCAGGGACAATCCGGGGCCAACGTCCTGACTTTC. The chain recombines TRBV9 with TRBJ2-6; possibly TRBD1 for D (6 bases). Germline V gene data show CDR1 as SGDLS and CDR2 as YYNGEE. V lost 4 bases to trimming and J lost 4 bases, with 15 bases between them. The CDR3 length is 16 residues.